These T cell receptor beta chains were read from a single sample in a study of CD8+ T cells in alopecia areata. Using immunoSEQ multiplex PCR, the repertoire was profiled, and TCRdb retains in-frame clones only, with some absent. The sample includes roughly 150,000 clones, about 54% seen only once; the top ten take around 5%. Material: CD4+ T cells sorted from blood. Every receptor here comes from a human donor in good health. The CDR3 runs from the conserved cysteine through the conserved F or W. The D gene is left open where the match is weak. Clone size, where shown, is once, few, many, or a class for clones that have expanded.

D gene: NA
J gene: TRBJ2-7
V gene: TRBV29-1
clone size: few
CDR3 DNA: TGCAGCGTTGAATGGTACGAGCAGTACTTC
CDR3 protein: CSVEWYEQYF

D gene: NA
J gene: TRBJ1-1
V gene: TRBV30
clone size: NA
CDR3 DNA: TGTGCCTGGAGCGCCCCGAGGGGCAGGCCGTCTGAAGCTTTCTTT
CDR3 protein: CAWSAPRGRPSEAFF

D gene: NA
J gene: TRBJ2-7
V gene: TRBV2
clone size: NA
CDR3 DNA: TGTGCCAGCAGGGAGACTTACGAGCAGTACTTC
CDR3 protein: CASRETYEQYF

D gene: NA
J gene: TRBJ1-1
V gene: TRBV28
clone size: NA
CDR3 DNA: TGTGCCAGCAGTTTACCCGTGGGCACTGAAGCTTTCTTT
CDR3 protein: CASSLPVGTEAFF

D gene: NA
J gene: TRBJ2-6
V gene: TRBV30
clone size: NA
CDR3 DNA: TGTGCCTGGAGTAGGGGCTCTGGGGCCAACGTCCTGGCTTTC
CDR3 protein: CAWSRGSGANVLAF

D gene: TRBD2
J gene: TRBJ2-2
V gene: TRBV4-1
clone size: few
CDR3 DNA: TGCGCCAGCAGCCAAGAAGGCGGCGGGAGATACACCGGGGAGCTGTTTTTT
CDR3 protein: CASSQEGGGRYTGELFF

D gene: TRBD1
J gene: TRBJ1-5
V gene: TRBV29-1
clone size: NA
CDR3 DNA: TGCAGCGTTGCCGGACAGGGCAATCAGCCCCAGCATTTT
CDR3 protein: CSVAGQGNQPQHF

D gene: TRBD1
J gene: TRBJ2-7
V gene: TRBV29-1
clone size: few
CDR3 DNA: TGCAGCGTGACGACAGGGACCTACGAGCAGTACTTC
CDR3 protein: CSVTTGTYEQYF

D gene: TRBD1
J gene: TRBJ1-1
V gene: TRBV2
clone size: NA
CDR3 DNA: TGTGCCAGCAGTGATGTGGGACAGAGGAACACTGAAGCTTTCTTT
CDR3 protein: CASSDVGQRNTEAFF

D gene: NA
J gene: TRBJ2-4
V gene: TRBV29-1
clone size: few
CDR3 DNA: TGCAGCGTCGTGCACTTGACTGATCAGTACTTC
CDR3 protein: CSVVHLTDQYF

D gene: NA
J gene: TRBJ2-3
V gene: TRBV29-1
clone size: NA
CDR3 DNA: TGCAGCGTTGAGGCTACCATTCATCCGTATTTT
CDR3 protein: CSVEATIHPYF

D gene: TRBD1
J gene: TRBJ2-1
V gene: TRBV25-1
clone size: NA
CDR3 DNA: TGTGCCAGCAGTCCTAGGACAGGGGGGTCCTACAATGAGCAGTTCTTC
CDR3 protein: CASSPRTGGSYNEQFF

D gene: NA
J gene: TRBJ1-3
V gene: TRBV9
clone size: few
CDR3 DNA: TGTGCCAGCAGCGCCGACAGGGGAAACACCATATATTTT
CDR3 protein: CASSADRGNTIYF

D gene: TRBD2
J gene: TRBJ2-1
V gene: TRBV7-9
clone size: NA
CDR3 DNA: TGTGCCAGCAGCCCTAGCGGGTCTAGCAATGAGCAGTTCTTC
CDR3 protein: CASSPSGSSNEQFF

D gene: TRBD2
J gene: TRBJ2-3
V gene: TRBV9
clone size: NA
CDR3 DNA: TGTGCCAGCAGCCGTCTTAGAGAAGGGAGGGCGGATACGCAGTATTTT
CDR3 protein: CASSRLREGRADTQYF

D gene: NA
J gene: TRBJ1-1
V gene: TRBV7-6
clone size: few
CDR3 DNA: TGTGCCAGCAGCTTAGGGGCAGGGGTAAACGCTGAAGCTTTCTTT
CDR3 protein: CASSLGAGVNAEAFF

D gene: TRBD1
J gene: TRBJ2-7
V gene: TRBV29-1
clone size: few
CDR3 DNA: TGCAGCGTTGTGGTCCGGGACAGGGTGGGCGTTAGGACCTACGAGCAGTACTTC
CDR3 protein: CSVVVRDRVGVRTYEQYF

D gene: NA
J gene: TRBJ1-1
V gene: TRBV30
clone size: NA
CDR3 DNA: TGTGCCTGGAACGCCGGGACACAGATGACTGAAGCTTTCTTT
CDR3 protein: CAWNAGTQMTEAFF

D gene: NA
J gene: TRBJ2-7
V gene: TRBV29-1
clone size: few
CDR3 DNA: TGCAGCGTTGACAGGGGCTACGAGCAGTACTTC
CDR3 protein: CSVDRGYEQYF

D gene: TRBD1
J gene: TRBJ2-5
V gene: TRBV9
clone size: few
CDR3 DNA: TGTGCCAGCAGCGTAGGGACAGGGGGAATGGAGACCCAGTACTTC
CDR3 protein: CASSVGTGGMETQYF

D gene: NA
J gene: TRBJ2-7
V gene: TRBV15
clone size: NA
CDR3 DNA: TGTGCCACCAGCTCTGGGCAGGGCTCCTACGAGCAGTACTTC
CDR3 protein: CATSSGQGSYEQYF

D gene: TRBD2
J gene: TRBJ2-7
V gene: TRBV7-2
clone size: few
CDR3 DNA: TGTGCCAGCAGCAGGACTAGCGGCTCCTACGAGCAGTACTTC
CDR3 protein: CASSRTSGSYEQYF

D gene: TRBD2
J gene: TRBJ2-2
V gene: TRBV29-1
clone size: few
CDR3 DNA: TGCAGCACCAGGACTAGCGGGACCGGGGAGCTGTTTTTT
CDR3 protein: CSTRTSGTGELFF

D gene: TRBD1
J gene: TRBJ2-3
V gene: TRBV29-1
clone size: NA
CDR3 DNA: TGCAGCGCGGCACAGGGGGCGAGGACGGCTACGCAGTATTTT
CDR3 protein: CSAAQGARTATQYF

D gene: NA
J gene: TRBJ2-7
V gene: TRBV4-1
clone size: NA
CDR3 DNA: TGCGCCAGCAGCCAAGGGCACGGGAGCTCCTACGAGCAGTACTTC
CDR3 protein: CASSQGHGSSYEQYF

D gene: NA
J gene: TRBJ2-5
V gene: TRBV5-6
clone size: NA
CDR3 DNA: TGTGCCAGCAGCTCCCTTTGGGCAGGGGGGCAGTACCAAGAGACCCAGTACTTC
CDR3 protein: CASSSLWAGGQYQETQYF

D gene: TRBD1
J gene: TRBJ2-2
V gene: TRBV29-1
clone size: NA
CDR3 DNA: TGCAGCGTTGATCAGGGGGCCGGCGGGGAGCTGTTTTTT
CDR3 protein: CSVDQGAGGELFF

D gene: NA
J gene: TRBJ1-2
V gene: TRBV5-6
clone size: NA
CDR3 DNA: TGTGCCAGCAGCTTGAATGTTGGCTACACCTTC
CDR3 protein: CASSLNVGYTF

D gene: NA
J gene: TRBJ2-5
V gene: TRBV6-6
clone size: NA
CDR3 DNA: TGTGCCAGCCTAGGCAACCAAGAGACCCAGTACTTC
CDR3 protein: CASLGNQETQYF

D gene: TRBD1
J gene: TRBJ2-7
V gene: TRBV25-1
clone size: NA
CDR3 DNA: TGTGCCAGCAGCTGGGACAGAGGCGAGCAGTACTTC
CDR3 protein: CASSWDRGEQYF

D gene: NA
J gene: TRBJ1-2
V gene: TRBV25-1
clone size: NA
CDR3 DNA: TGTGCCAGCAGTGACCCCGGACCCTATGGCTACACCTTC
CDR3 protein: CASSDPGPYGYTF

D gene: NA
J gene: TRBJ2-6
V gene: TRBV29-1
clone size: NA
CDR3 DNA: TGCAGCGTTTCCAGCCTCTCTGGGGCCAACGTCCTGACTTTC
CDR3 protein: CSVSSLSGANVLTF

D gene: NA
J gene: TRBJ1-2
V gene: TRBV29-1
clone size: NA
CDR3 DNA: TGCAGCGTTGACGTTGCCAGGGGAAGAGGTGGCTACACCTTC
CDR3 protein: CSVDVARGRGGYTF

D gene: NA
J gene: TRBJ2-1
V gene: TRBV7-7
clone size: NA
CDR3 DNA: TGTGCTAGCAGCCCTCAGCCGGGACCCGAGGATGAGCAGTTCTTC
CDR3 protein: CASSPQPGPEDEQFF

D gene: NA
J gene: TRBJ1-2
V gene: TRBV27
clone size: NA
CDR3 DNA: TGTGCCAGCAGGAGGGGGGGAAGCTATGGCTACACCTTC
CDR3 protein: CASRRGGSYGYTF

D gene: NA
J gene: TRBJ1-5
V gene: TRBV29-1
clone size: NA
CDR3 DNA: TGCAGCGCAGGGAACCAGGGGAGCAATCAGCCCCAGCATTTT
CDR3 protein: CSAGNQGSNQPQHF

D gene: TRBD1
J gene: TRBJ1-2
V gene: TRBV19
clone size: NA
CDR3 DNA: TGTGCCAGTAGCCCCAGGGGACAGATTAACTATGGCTACACCTTC
CDR3 protein: CASSPRGQINYGYTF

D gene: TRBD1
J gene: TRBJ2-3
V gene: TRBV9
clone size: NA
CDR3 DNA: TGTGCCAGCAGCTCCGACCCGGACAGGTTGAGGGATACGCAGTATTTT
CDR3 protein: CASSSDPDRLRDTQYF

D gene: TRBD1
J gene: TRBJ2-1
V gene: TRBV28
clone size: NA
CDR3 DNA: TGTGCCTCTTGGGACAGGCAAACGAGGTCCTACAATGAGCAGTTCTTC
CDR3 protein: CASWDRQTRSYNEQFF

D gene: TRBD2
J gene: TRBJ2-6
V gene: TRBV28
clone size: NA
CDR3 DNA: TGTGCCAGCAGTCCTCTCGCCCGGACTAGCGGGAGGGCCCCCGGGGCCAACGTCCTGACTTTC
CDR3 protein: CASSPLARTSGRAPGANVLTF

D gene: NA
J gene: TRBJ2-7
V gene: TRBV6-5
clone size: NA
CDR3 DNA: TGTGCCAGCAGCCACACCTCCTACGAGCAGTACTTC
CDR3 protein: CASSHTSYEQYF

D gene: TRBD2
J gene: TRBJ2-1
V gene: TRBV6-5
clone size: few
CDR3 DNA: TGTGCCAGCAGTTGGCGAGCGGGGGAGTACAATGAGCAGTTCTTC
CDR3 protein: CASSWRAGEYNEQFF

D gene: NA
J gene: TRBJ2-1
V gene: TRBV5-1
clone size: NA
CDR3 DNA: TGCGCCAGCAGCTTGTACAATGAGCAGTTCTTC
CDR3 protein: CASSLYNEQFF

D gene: TRBD2
J gene: TRBJ2-1
V gene: TRBV15
clone size: NA
CDR3 DNA: TGTGCCACCAGCAGAGATGAACTAGCGGGGGAAAATGAGCAGTTCTTC
CDR3 protein: CATSRDELAGENEQFF

D gene: NA
J gene: TRBJ2-3
V gene: TRBV9
clone size: NA
CDR3 DNA: TGTGCCAGCAGCATTCGGACAGCTAGCACAGATACGCAGTATTTT
CDR3 protein: CASSIRTASTDTQYF

D gene: NA
J gene: TRBJ2-1
V gene: TRBV11-1
clone size: NA
CDR3 DNA: TGTGCCAGCAGCTTAGAGGACGGAGCCTACAATGAGCAGTTCTTC
CDR3 protein: CASSLEDGAYNEQFF

D gene: NA
J gene: TRBJ1-3
V gene: TRBV27
clone size: NA
CDR3 DNA: TGTGCCAGCGGTCCAATGGGGAACTCTGGAAACACCATATATTTT
CDR3 protein: CASGPMGNSGNTIYF

D gene: NA
J gene: TRBJ2-7
V gene: TRBV6-6
clone size: NA
CDR3 DNA: TGTGCCAGCAGTGCGATCTCCTACGAGCAGTACTTC
CDR3 protein: CASSAISYEQYF

D gene: NA
J gene: TRBJ2-2
V gene: TRBV29-1
clone size: NA
CDR3 DNA: TGCAGCGTTAGGGATCAGGGAGCCGGGGAGCTGTTTTTT
CDR3 protein: CSVRDQGAGELFF

D gene: NA
J gene: TRBJ1-2
V gene: TRBV6-6
clone size: few
CDR3 DNA: TGTGCCAGCTTGGAACTTGCGCCCTATGGCTACACCTTC
CDR3 protein: CASLELAPYGYTF

D gene: NA
J gene: TRBJ1-2
V gene: TRBV30
clone size: NA
CDR3 DNA: TGTGCCTGGAAATTGAACTATGGCTACACCTTC
CDR3 protein: CAWKLNYGYTF

D gene: NA
J gene: TRBJ1-2
V gene: TRBV5-1
clone size: NA
CDR3 DNA: TGCGCCAGCAGCTTGGAATGGGGGCTTAACTATGGCTACACCTTC
CDR3 protein: CASSLEWGLNYGYTF

D gene: TRBD2
J gene: TRBJ2-7
V gene: TRBV2
clone size: NA
CDR3 DNA: TGTGCCAGCAGATGGACTAGCGTGACCTACGAGCAGTACTTC
CDR3 protein: CASRWTSVTYEQYF

D gene: NA
J gene: TRBJ2-3
V gene: TRBV29-1
clone size: NA
CDR3 DNA: TGCAGCGTGGGGAGGGGGGATACGCAGTATTTT
CDR3 protein: CSVGRGDTQYF

D gene: TRBD1
J gene: TRBJ2-7
V gene: TRBV2
clone size: NA
CDR3 DNA: TGTGCCAGCAGTGAAACGGCAAGGACAGGCCGAACGTTC
CDR3 protein: CASSETARTGRTF

D gene: NA
J gene: TRBJ2-2
V gene: TRBV2
clone size: NA
CDR3 DNA: TGTGCCAGCAGTGTGTCTCTCGTAACCGGGGAGCTGTTTTTT
CDR3 protein: CASSVSLVTGELFF